Presented here are 21 T cell receptor beta chains from one specimen sequenced in a study of T cell repertoires in cytomegalovirus infection. Each CDR3 protein is one row after TCRdb ran MiXCR on the reads. The sample has some 400,000 distinct CDR3 sequences; around 32% are singletons. Source material: PBMCs. Receptors originate from a human donor in good health (CMV status not recorded). Some clones in this sample may be carry-over from other donors' samples.

This rearrangement joins TRBV19 to TRBJ2-1; no reliable D call. The V end was cut by 2 bases, the J end by 12 bases, with 26 bases between. The V gene's germline CDR1 is LNHDA and CDR2 SQIVND (reference sequence). CDR3 size: 17 residues. CDR3 nucleotide sequence: TGTGCCAGTAGTATACGTTTGCAGGCACCCGATGATCACGTGCAGTTCTTC. It translates to CASSIRLQAPDDHVQFF.

Only a few counts were recorded for this clonotype. The chain carries TRBV7-9 and TRBJ1-2; maybe TRBD1 (5 bases). From germline, CDR1 is SEHNR and CDR2 FQNEAQ (reference sequence). The CDR3 contains 16 residues. The germline V and J ends were trimmed by 5 bases and 4 bases, with 20 bases remaining between them. The CDR3 DNA follows: TGTGCCAGCAGCCCGGCCGGGGGGTTGGATGGCTATGGCTACACCTTC. Residues: CASSPAGGLDGYGYTF. Based on the CDR3 plus reference TRBV7-9 and TRBJ1-2, the full variable domain is DTGVSQNPRHKITKRGQNVTFRCDPISEHNRLYWYRQTLGQGPEFLTYFQNEAQLEKSRLLSDRFSAERPKGSFSTLEIQRTEQGDSAMYLCASSPAGGLDGYGYTFGSGTRLTVV.

This clonotype was recorded a few times. The V gene is TRBV7-2, the J gene TRBJ2-1, with D possibly TRBD1 on 6 matching bases. Per the germline V gene, CDR1 is SGHTA and CDR2 is FQGNSA. The CDR3 sequence is 15 residues long. V was cut by 1 base and J by 6 bases, with 13 bases left in between. CDR3 sequence: CASSLETGGLNEQFF. The DNA for the CDR3 is TGTGCCAGCAGCTTAGAGACAGGAGGACTCAATGAGCAGTTCTTC.

As regards this clonotype: One end of the junction is discordant with germline, which a read error may explain. The chain links TRBV6-1 to TRBJ1-1; no firm D call. CDR3 length: 18 residues. Looked up from germline, CDR1 is MNHNS and CDR2 is SASEGT. CDR3 region: CSSSEEVQPIMLNTEDFF. Written as DNA, the CDR3 is TGTTCCAGCAGTGAAGAGGTCCAGCCCATTATGTTGAACACTGAAGATTTCTTT.

The V call is TRBV6-8, the J call TRBJ2-2; D is unresolved. V was cut by 7 bases and J by 1 base, with 10 bases left in between. Germline V CDR1 and CDR2: MNHGY, SAAAGT. This CDR3 region has 14 residues. The chain's CDR3 is CASNSPGNTGELFF. The DNA for the CDR3 is TGTGCCAGCAATTCCCCGGGGAACACCGGGGAGCTGTTTTTT.

This clonotype was seen a few times. The genes are TRBV6-1 and TRBJ2-3; D possibly uses TRBD1 or TRBD2 (6 bases each). The germline CDR1 and CDR2 sequences are MNHNS and SASEGT. This CDR3 region has 15 residues. The ends were cut back, 4 bases at V and 3 bases at J, with 14 bases in the middle. The CDR3 nucleotides are TGTGCCAGCAGTGCCTCTTGGGGGGCGACAGATACGCAGTATTTT. Amino acids: CASSASWGATDTQYF.

Regarding this clonotype: An end of the junction differs from the germline gene, which may be a read error. V is TRBV7-2 and J is TRBJ1-5; D remains ambiguous. The germline gives CDR1 SGHTA, CDR2 FQGNSA. The CDR3 length is 15 residues. This CDR3 reads CASSLGKERNQPQHF. As DNA, the CDR3 is TGTGCCAGCAGCTTAGGGAAGGAGCGCAATCAGCCTCAGCATTTT.

The chain has TRBV6-2 or TRBV6-3 and TRBJ2-3; D could derive from TRBD1 or TRBD2 (6 bases each). The CDR3 is 16 residues long. V lost 8 bases and J 1 base, leaving 19 bases between the germline ends. Germline V gene data show CDR1 as MNHEY and CDR2 as SVGEGT. As DNA, the CDR3 is TGTGCCAGCCGGCTACGGGGGACACCAGGCACAGATACGCAGTATTTT. Protein: CASRLRGTPGTDTQYF.

The rearrangement uses TRBV2 and TRBJ2-1; D tentatively reads TRBD1 or TRBD2 (5 bases each). The CDR3 loop spans 15 amino acids. Between the trimmed V and J ends, which lost 6 bases and 6 bases, there was a span of 18 bases. The germline V gene has CDR1 SNHLY and CDR2 FYNNEI. CDR3 protein: CASSLSGTLGNEQFF. In nucleotides, the CDR3 is TGTGCCAGCAGCTTATCGGGGACCCTGGGCAATGAGCAGTTCTTC.

The gene calls are TRBV18 and TRBJ2-5; D remains ambiguous. The CDR3 extends over 14 amino acids. Trimming removed 1 base at V and 2 bases at J, with 8 bases between. In germline, CDR1 is KGHSH, CDR2 LQKENI. The CDR3 DNA sequence: TGTGCCAGCTCACCACGAGGTTTTCAAGAGACCCAGTACTTC. It is translated as CASSPRGFQETQYF.

This clonotype was counted at least ten times. The genes are TRBV7-2 and TRBJ2-7; TRBD1 agrees at 9 bases. V shed 1 base and J 6 bases; nucleotides not matched to a gene: 1. The CDR3 is made up of 13 amino acids. CDR1 and CDR2 from the germline V gene are SGHTA and FQGNSA. The CDR3 loop reads CASSLDRGREQYF. CDR3 in DNA: TGTGCCAGCAGCTTAGACAGGGGGCGCGAGCAGTACTTC.

This chain joins TRBV20-1 and TRBJ1-2; possibly TRBD1 for D (6 bases). Germline assignment: CDR1 DFQATT and CDR2 SNEGSKA (reference sequence). This CDR3 is built from 13 residues. V was trimmed by 6 bases and J by 2 bases, leaving 13 bases between them. The DNA of the CDR3 is TGCAGTGCCCGTACAGGGAGGAACTATGGCTACACCTTC. Translating gives CSARTGRNYGYTF.

The chain is built from TRBV10-3 and TRBJ2-5; D possibly uses TRBD1 or TRBD2 (6 bases each). Germline V CDR1 and CDR2: ENHRY, SYGVKD. The CDR3 covers 16 residues. Trimming removed 0 bases from V and 7 bases from J, with 18 bases in between. CDR3 region: CAISESAPGAAGTQYF. The CDR3 DNA reads TGTGCCATCAGTGAGTCGGCCCCGGGGGCTGCGGGGACCCAGTACTTC.

The rearrangement links TRBV7-3 to TRBJ2-3; 7 bases map to TRBD2. The trim removed 5 bases at V and 0 bases at J, leaving 11 bases unmatched. Germline V gives CDR1 SGHTA, CDR2 FQGTGA. This CDR3 comprises 17 residues. The CDR3 DNA is TGTGCCAGCAGCCCCTACGGGGGGAATCCTAGCACAGATACGCAGTATTTT. Encoded protein: CASSPYGGNPSTDTQYF.

The sample holds a few counts of this clonotype. DNA of the CDR3: TGTGCCATACTATACAGAAACACTGAAGCTTTCTTT. This sequence encodes CAILYRNTEAFF. This chain joins TRBV2 and TRBJ1-1; D not resolved. Germline lookup yields CDR1 SNHLY and CDR2 FYNNEI. The CDR3 sequence is 12 residues long. V shed 10 bases and J shed 2 bases, with 11 bases lying between them. Together with reference TRBV2 and TRBJ1-1, the CDR3 gives the full variable domain: EPEVTQTPSHQVTQMGQEVILRCVPISNHLYFYWYRQILGQKVEFLVSFYNNEISEKSEIFDDQFSVERPDGSNFTLKIRSTKLEDSAMYFCAILYRNTEAFFGQGTRLTVV.

This clonotype was seen a few times. The chain couples TRBV6-6 to TRBJ1-3, with 9 positions matching TRBD1. The length of the CDR3 is 18 residues. Germline assignment: CDR1 MNHNY and CDR2 SVGAGI (reference sequence). The V segment lost 5 bases and the J segment 2 bases; nucleotides outside the gene matches: 13. The CDR3 here is CASSARTGEASPGNTIYF. The CDR3 DNA reads TGTGCCAGCAGTGCCCGGACAGGGGAGGCGTCGCCTGGAAACACCATATATTTT.

A word on this clonotype: One end of the junction is discordant with germline, which a read error may explain. The chain recombines TRBV6-1 with TRBJ1-4; 7 bases line up with TRBD1. There are 14 residues in the CDR3. Germline assignment: CDR1 MNHNS and CDR2 SASEGT. The CDR3 nucleotides read TGTGCCAGCAGAGAGGGGGCAACGAATGAAAAACGGTTTTTT. As protein: CASREGATNEKRFF.

The chain joins TRBV11-2 to TRBJ2-1; D might be TRBD1 (5 bases). V lost 7 bases and J 5 bases, leaving 18 bases between the germline ends. The CDR3 loop spans 15 amino acids. Germline loops: CDR1 SGHAT, CDR2 FQNNGV. CDR3 nucleotide sequence: TGTGCCAGCATCGGGCAGGGTAGCTTGAACAATGAGCAGTTCTTC. Translated: CASIGQGSLNNEQFF.

This chain joins TRBV7-2 and TRBJ2-1, with TRBD2 identical over 9 bases. Germline assignment: CDR1 SGHTA and CDR2 FQGNSA. This CDR3 has 16 residues. V shed 5 bases and J 1 base; nucleotides not matched to a gene: 6. The CDR3 nucleotides are TGTGCCAGCAGCCCTCTTCTAGCGGGATCCTACAATGAGCAGTTCTTC. Its protein is CASSPLLAGSYNEQFF.

This clonotype was seen a handful of times. The chain recombines TRBV2 with TRBJ1-4; 9 positions match TRBD1. This CDR3 has 13 amino acids. Per germline, CDR1 SNHLY and CDR2 FYNNEI. V shed 6 bases and J 8 bases; nucleotides not matched to a gene: 4. The CDR3 bases are TGTGCCAGCAGCTGGACAGGGGTGGAAAAACTGTTTTTT. Residues: CASSWTGVEKLFF.

Only a few counts were recorded for this clonotype. This sequence joins TRBV6-5 and TRBJ1-1, with D unresolved. Germline V gene data show CDR1 as MNHEY and CDR2 as SVGAGI. V was trimmed by 2 bases and J by 4 bases, leaving 8 bases between them. The CDR3 is 13 amino acids. Here the CDR3 reads CASSYGLSTEAFF. DNA for the CDR3: TGTGCCAGCAGTTACGGGTTGTCCACTGAAGCTTTCTTT.